This T cell receptor (beta chain) emerged from a study of cytomegalovirus exposure and HLA in healthy donors. Study-wide findings and caveats: Later on, a genetic analysis was performed. It linked a missense variant in DCLRE1C with V- and J-gene trimming of TCR beta. Productive rates of about 90% or about 30% were seen for most TCR beta V segments in an earlier analysis. A later analysis associated under 20,000 TCR beta sequences with HLA alleles at a 0.05 false discovery rate. Three of the chains that were CMV-associated were confirmed in vitro to be specific for CMV antigens.

To note about this clone: Its antigen is currently unknown.

CDR1 and CDR2 (germline): SGHVS, FNYEAQ. V lost 5 bases to trimming and J lost 2 bases, with 13 bases between them. The CDR3 has 14 amino acids. A multiplex PCR was run with 60 Vbeta primers and 13 Jbeta primers. Clones were read by immunoSEQ multiplex PCR, and TCRdb kept only the in-frame ones, dropping some. The sample holds about 130,000 clones, approximately 69% seen once. The chain carries TRBV7-6 and TRBJ2-7; D gene unclear. The sequence was collected from a man in his forties in good health and CMV-seropositive. Sequencing was carried out using PBMCs. DNA for the CDR3: TGTGCCAGCAGCCCCGAGGTGAAAACCTACGAGCAGTACTTC. Amino acid sequence: CASSPEVKTYEQYF.